These 8 T cell receptor beta chains originate from one sample sequenced in a study of blood T cell repertoires in COVID-19. Only in-frame clones appear in the TCRdb table, and some are missing; sequencing was by immunoSEQ multiplex PCR. The sample has 150,000 to 200,000 clones; around 80% are singletons. Sequencing was carried out using peripheral blood. These receptor sequences come from a woman at least 80 years old with acute or convalescent COVID-19.

The rearrangement joins TRBV5-6 to TRBJ1-1; D uncertain. Germline V lookup: CDR1 SGHDT, CDR2 YYEEEE. The CDR3 extends over 13 amino acids. With 1 base removed from V and 0 bases from J, the gap between germline ends came to 4 bases. CDR3: CASSLSVNTEAFF. The CDR3 region has the DNA TGTGCCAGCAGCTTGTCTGTGAACACTGAAGCTTTCTTT.

The rearrangement uses TRBV2 and TRBJ1-5; no reliable D call. The V end lost 10 bases, the J end lost 0 bases, and 10 bases lay between the germline ends. The V gene's germline CDR1 is SNHLY and CDR2 FYNNEI. The CDR3 has 13 amino acids. The CDR3 nucleotides read TGTGCCACCTCTACTCATAGCAATCAGCCCCAGCATTTT. Translating gives CATSTHSNQPQHF.

The rearrangement joins TRBV20-1 to TRBJ2-4; TRBD1 agrees at 9 bases. With 3 bases clipped from V and 8 bases from J, the junction kept 8 bases outside the gene matches. The length of the CDR3 is 14 residues. CDR1 is DFQATT, CDR2 SNEGSKA, per germline (reference sequence). CDR3 coding DNA: TGCAGTGCTAGTTCACAGGGGGCGCAGGACATTCAGTACTTC. Translation gives CSASSQGAQDIQYF.

This clone has a single count. The J gene is TRBJ2-2, the V gene TRBV9; maybe TRBD2 (7 bases). V was trimmed by 3 bases and J by 5 bases, leaving 17 bases between them. This CDR3 is built from 16 residues. In germline, CDR1 is SGDLS, CDR2 YYNGEE. This CDR3 reads CASSEGTGRGTGELFF. CDR3 nucleotide sequence: TGTGCCAGCAGCGAGGGAACAGGGAGGGGGACCGGGGAGCTGTTTTTT. Supplemented by reference TRBV9 and TRBJ2-2, the full variable domain reads DSGVTQTPKHLITATGQRVTLRCSPRSGDLSVYWYQQSLDQGLQFLIQYYNGEERAKGNILERFSAQQFPDLHSELNLSSLELGDSALYFCASSEGTGRGTGELFFGEGSRLTVL.

This clone has more than one count but fewer than ten. V usage is TRBV7-3 and J usage is TRBJ1-5, with TRBD1 as a possible D gene (6 bases). The CDR3 consists of 20 residues. V was pared by 5 bases and J by 0 bases, with 26 bases between. CDR1 is SGHTA and CDR2 is FQGTGA in the germline V gene. The CDR3 spells CASSPPRGWADEYSNQPQHF. CDR3 sequence (DNA): TGTGCCAGCAGCCCTCCCAGGGGTTGGGCCGACGAGTATAGCAATCAGCCCCAGCATTTT.

The chain has TRBV7-9 and TRBJ1-2, with D possibly matching TRBD1 (6 bases). The V gene lost 5 bases and the J gene lost 3 bases, with 22 bases spanning the gap. Germline CDR1 is SEHNR and CDR2 is FQNEAQ (reference sequence). The CDR3 has 17 residues. CDR3 nucleotides: TGTGCCAGCAGCCACTATGGCCAGGACAGAAATTACTATGGCTACACCTTC. Protein sequence: CASSHYGQDRNYYGYTF.

V is TRBV3-1 (or the pseudogene TRBV3-2) and J is TRBJ1-2; TRBD1 matches 9 bases. This CDR3 is 13 amino acids long. V trimming: 7 bases; J trimming: 4 bases; junction bases outside the gene matches: 4. Germline CDR1 reads LGHDT; CDR2 reads YNNKEL (reference sequence). CDR3: CASTLTGGYGYTF. The CDR3 DNA is TGTGCCAGCACCCTGACAGGGGGCTATGGCTACACCTTC.

This sequence joins TRBV5-4 and TRBJ2-1, with 14 bases lining up with TRBD2. There are 16 residues in the CDR3. The J segment lost 5 bases and the V segment lost 3 bases, leaving 4 bases of the junction unmatched. Germline CDR1 SGHNT, CDR2 YYREEE (reference sequence). CDR3: CASSSTSGGADNEQFF. The CDR3 DNA sequence: TGTGCCAGCAGCTCGACTAGCGGGGGGGCTGACAATGAGCAGTTCTTC.